A single sample is the source of the 10 T cell receptor beta chains below, sequenced in a study of blood T cells in healthy people across ages (dated by TCRdb to the mid-2010s). Library preparation employed 5' RACE. Reads for this sample came from an Illumina HiSeq 2500. The second PCR ran for about 6 to 12 cycles and used a J-beta primer mix along with a sample-barcoded 5' primer. Through fastp at Q25 and MiXCR, TCRdb rebuilt clones from the public reads, retaining in-frame beta chains. Duplicate CDR3 protein sequences are folded into a single record with the most common DNA and genes. This sample lists 650,000 to 800,000 distinct CDR3 sequences; 40% to 50% were detected once. Around 21% of the sample is held by the ten biggest clonotypes. The source material was blood. The receptors here all came from a man aged 55 to 70 in good health.

This sequence joins TRBV6-1 and TRBJ1-5, with D hard to call. The germline V gene has CDR1 MNHNS and CDR2 SASEGT. CDR3 length: 13 amino acids. The ends were cut back, 9 bases at V and 2 bases at J, with 11 bases in the middle. The CDR3 DNA reads as TGTGCCAGTCACATGTATGGCAATCAGCCCCAGCATTTT. Protein: CASHMYGNQPQHF.

This clonotype came up once. The chain employs TRBV4-3 and TRBJ2-2; unclear D gene. There are 16 residues in the CDR3. Trimming removed 0 bases at V and 6 bases at J, with 14 bases between. Germline CDR1 LGHNA, CDR2 YSLEER. The chain's CDR3 is CASSQDRSTLSGELFF. The CDR3 DNA sequence: TGCGCCAGCAGCCAAGATCGCAGTACGTTGTCCGGGGAGCTGTTTTTT.

Here the CDR3 reads CSDRTGKSSPLHF. The CDR3 coding sequence is TGCAGCGACAGGACAGGGAAAAGTTCACCCCTCCACTTT. The chain recombines TRBV29-1 with TRBJ1-6, with 8 bases fitting TRBD1. The trim removed 7 bases at V and 9 bases at J, leaving 8 bases unmatched. Germline loops: CDR1 SQVTM, CDR2 ANQGSEA. This CDR3 is 13 amino acids long.

The gene calls are TRBV3-1 and TRBJ1-5; 10 bases match TRBD1. CDR3 length: 16 amino acids. V dropped 3 bases and J dropped 6; count of bases not matched to a gene: 8. Germline-derived CDR1 and CDR2 are LGHDT and YNNKEL (reference sequence). CDR3 DNA: TGTGCCAGCAGCCAGGAGACAGGGGGCTTAGTTCAGCCCCAGCATTTT. Translating gives CASSQETGGLVQPQHF.

This clonotype has only a few counts. The chain combines TRBV9 with TRBJ2-3; D gene ambiguous. V lost 0 bases, J lost 2 bases, and 7 bases lay in between. Germline CDR1 is SGDLS and CDR2 is YYNGEE. CDR3 length equals 14 residues. For the CDR3, the DNA is TGTGCCAGCAGCGTAGCTAGGTTCACAGATACGCAGTATTTT. It encodes CASSVARFTDTQYF.

The V call is TRBV20-1, the J call TRBJ2-1, with 9 nucleotides matching TRBD2. The CDR3 totals 15 residues. Trimming removed 6 bases from V and 5 bases from J; junction bases left unmatched: 11. CDR1 is DFQATT, CDR2 SNEGSKA, per germline (reference sequence). The CDR3 reads CSARHRSGGNNEQFF. The DNA for the CDR3 is TGCAGTGCGAGACACAGGAGCGGGGGGAACAATGAGCAGTTCTTC.

This clonotype turned up a few times. V is TRBV29-1 and J is TRBJ1-2; D unresolved. The V gene lost 3 bases and the J gene lost 2 bases, with 16 bases spanning the gap. CDR1 SQVTM and CDR2 ANQGSEA come from the germline V gene. The CDR3 contains 15 residues. CDR3 protein: CSVEGLGSRNYGYTF. The CDR3 nucleotides read TGCAGCGTTGAGGGCCTCGGGAGCAGGAACTATGGCTACACCTTC.

The chain carries TRBV18 and TRBJ2-1, with TRBD2 matching over 7 bases. The CDR3 contains 15 residues. V lost 8 bases to trimming and J lost 0 bases; unmatched junction nucleotides: 7. From germline, CDR1 is KGHSH and CDR2 LQKENI. Written as DNA, the CDR3 is TGTGCCAGCCGATCCGGGACTACCTCCTACAATGAGCAGTTCTTC. Translation: CASRSGTTSYNEQFF.

This clonotype showed up many times. The chain links TRBV20-1 to TRBJ2-5, with 9 positions matching TRBD1. The CDR3 length is 14 residues. After removal of 3 bases from V and 2 bases from J, the junction contained 4 bases not matched to a gene. CDR1 and CDR2 from the germline V gene are DFQATT and SNEGSKA (reference sequence). The CDR3 DNA reads TGCAGTGCTAGGACGGACAGGGGACAAGAGACCCAGTACTTC. Amino acids: CSARTDRGQETQYF.

This clonotype was seen ten or more times. J is TRBJ2-5 and V is TRBV7-2; D gene uncertain. CDR1 is SGHTA, CDR2 FQGNSA, per germline. The CDR3 is 14 residues long. Trimming removed 1 base from V and 4 bases from J, with 10 bases in between. The CDR3 region has the DNA TGTGCCAGCAGCTTAGTTGGGTCGGGAGAGACCCAGTACTTC. Translation: CASSLVGSGETQYF. Combining the CDR3 with reference TRBV7-2 and TRBJ2-5 gives the whole variable domain GAGVSQSPSNKVTEKGKDVELRCDPISGHTALYWYRQSLGQGLEFLIYFQGNSAPDKSGLPSDRFSAERTGGSVSTLTIQRTQQEDSAVYLCASSLVGSGETQYFGPGTRLLVL.